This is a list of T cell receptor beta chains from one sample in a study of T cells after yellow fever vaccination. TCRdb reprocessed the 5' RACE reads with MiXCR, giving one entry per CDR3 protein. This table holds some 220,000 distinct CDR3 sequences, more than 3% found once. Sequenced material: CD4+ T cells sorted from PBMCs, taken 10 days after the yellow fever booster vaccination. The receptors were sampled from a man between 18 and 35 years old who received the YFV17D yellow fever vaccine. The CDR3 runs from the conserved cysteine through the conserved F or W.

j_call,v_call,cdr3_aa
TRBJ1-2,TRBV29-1,CSVDSDTHGYTF
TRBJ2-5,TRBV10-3,CAISAQRGFQETQYF
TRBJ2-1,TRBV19,CASSTPGGALNEQFF
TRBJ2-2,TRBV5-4,CASSLAPGQSTGELFF
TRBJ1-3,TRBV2,CALASGEYSGNTIYF
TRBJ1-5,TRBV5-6,CASSLGDQPQHF
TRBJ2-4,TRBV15,CATSRDGQGFGAKNIQYF
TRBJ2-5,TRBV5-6,CASSLRDGETQYF
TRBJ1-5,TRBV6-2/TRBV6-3,CASSSRYQPQHF
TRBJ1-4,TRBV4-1,CASTDRVNEKLFF
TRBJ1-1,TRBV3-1,CASSHPGAMNTEAFF
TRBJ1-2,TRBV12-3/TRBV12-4,CASTQVGLRAGYTF
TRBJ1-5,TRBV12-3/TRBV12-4,CASSTREQPQHF
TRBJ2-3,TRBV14,CASSLTRQKTDTQYF
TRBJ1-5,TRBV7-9,CASSGQNVIQPQHF
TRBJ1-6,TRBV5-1,CASSLLPYTNSPLHF
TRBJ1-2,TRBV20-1,CSARDITGESYTF
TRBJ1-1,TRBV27,CASRVNRGEATEAFF
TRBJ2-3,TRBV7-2,CASSTYPDTQYF
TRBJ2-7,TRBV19,CASSIGLGRDEQYF
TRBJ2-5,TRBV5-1,CASSTQGGETQYF
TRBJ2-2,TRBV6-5,CASKRDTNTGELFF